This entry features one TCR beta chain sequence. Its antigen is unidentified. CDR1 is MGHRA and CDR2 is YSYEKL in the germline V gene. With V trimmed by 2 bases and J by 3 bases, 6 bases remained unmatched. The CDR3 covers 16 residues. This sample was taken from a study of graft-versus-host responses after intestinal transplantation. Sequencing was performed with immunoSEQ multiplex PCR; in TCRdb, only in-frame clones are kept and a portion is missing. The table records approximately 82,000 clones, about 93% of them present only once. The sequences come from unstimulated CD8+ T cells sorted from spleen or lymph node cells, collected before transplant. The TCR sequence derives from a human donor who was the organ donor for an intestinal transplant. This chain links TRBV4-1 with TRBJ2-1, with TRBD2 matching 8 bases. The CDR3 sequence: CASSQSEREFYNEQFF. The CDR3 DNA is TGCGCCAGCAGCCAATCTGAGCGGGAGTTCTACAATGAGCAGTTCTTC.